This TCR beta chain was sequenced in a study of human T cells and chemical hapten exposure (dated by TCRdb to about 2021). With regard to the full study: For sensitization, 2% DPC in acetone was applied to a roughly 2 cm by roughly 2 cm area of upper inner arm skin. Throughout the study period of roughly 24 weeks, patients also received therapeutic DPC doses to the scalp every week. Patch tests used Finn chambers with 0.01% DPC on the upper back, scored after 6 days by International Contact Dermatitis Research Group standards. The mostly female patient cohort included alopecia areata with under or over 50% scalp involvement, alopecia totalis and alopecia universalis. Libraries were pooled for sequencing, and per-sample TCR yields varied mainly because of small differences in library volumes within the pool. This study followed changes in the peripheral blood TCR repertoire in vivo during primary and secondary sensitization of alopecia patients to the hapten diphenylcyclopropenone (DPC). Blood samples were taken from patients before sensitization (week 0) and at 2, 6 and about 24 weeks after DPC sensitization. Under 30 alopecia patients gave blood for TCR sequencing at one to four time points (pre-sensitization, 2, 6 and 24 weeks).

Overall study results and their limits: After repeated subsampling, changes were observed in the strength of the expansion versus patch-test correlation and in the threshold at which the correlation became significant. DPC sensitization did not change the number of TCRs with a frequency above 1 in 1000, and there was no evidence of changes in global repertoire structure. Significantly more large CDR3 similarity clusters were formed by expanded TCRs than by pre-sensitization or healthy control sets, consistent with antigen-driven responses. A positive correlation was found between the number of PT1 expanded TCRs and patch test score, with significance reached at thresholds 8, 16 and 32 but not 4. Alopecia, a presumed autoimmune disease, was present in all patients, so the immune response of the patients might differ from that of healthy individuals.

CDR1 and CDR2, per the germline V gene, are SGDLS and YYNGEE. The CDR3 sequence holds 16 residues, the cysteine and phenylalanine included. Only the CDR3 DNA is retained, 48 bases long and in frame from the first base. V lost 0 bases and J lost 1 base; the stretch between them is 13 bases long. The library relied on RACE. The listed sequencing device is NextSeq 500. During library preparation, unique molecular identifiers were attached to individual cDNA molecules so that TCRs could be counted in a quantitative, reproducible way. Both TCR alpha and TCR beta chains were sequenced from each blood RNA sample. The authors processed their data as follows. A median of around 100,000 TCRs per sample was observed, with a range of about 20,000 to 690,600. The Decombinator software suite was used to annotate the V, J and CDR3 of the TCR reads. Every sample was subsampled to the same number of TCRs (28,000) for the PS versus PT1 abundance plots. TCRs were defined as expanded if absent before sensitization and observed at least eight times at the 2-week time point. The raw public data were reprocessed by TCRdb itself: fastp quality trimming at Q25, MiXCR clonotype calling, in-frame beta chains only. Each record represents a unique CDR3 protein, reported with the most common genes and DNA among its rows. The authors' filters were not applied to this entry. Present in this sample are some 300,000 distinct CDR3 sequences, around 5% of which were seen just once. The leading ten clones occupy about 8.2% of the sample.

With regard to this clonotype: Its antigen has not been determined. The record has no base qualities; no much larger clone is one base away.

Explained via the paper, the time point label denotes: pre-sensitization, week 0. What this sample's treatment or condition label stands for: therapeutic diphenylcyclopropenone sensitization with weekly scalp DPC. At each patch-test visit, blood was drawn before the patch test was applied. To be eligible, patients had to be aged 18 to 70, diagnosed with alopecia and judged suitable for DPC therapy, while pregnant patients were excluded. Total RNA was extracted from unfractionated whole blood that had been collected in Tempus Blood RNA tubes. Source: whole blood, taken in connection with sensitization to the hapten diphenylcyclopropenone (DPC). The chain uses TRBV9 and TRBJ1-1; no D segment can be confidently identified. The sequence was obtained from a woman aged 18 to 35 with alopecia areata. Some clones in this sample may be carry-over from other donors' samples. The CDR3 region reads CASSVALDPRNTEAFF. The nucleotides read TGTGCCAGCAGCGTAGCGTTAGACCCAAGGAACACTGAAGCTTTCTTT.